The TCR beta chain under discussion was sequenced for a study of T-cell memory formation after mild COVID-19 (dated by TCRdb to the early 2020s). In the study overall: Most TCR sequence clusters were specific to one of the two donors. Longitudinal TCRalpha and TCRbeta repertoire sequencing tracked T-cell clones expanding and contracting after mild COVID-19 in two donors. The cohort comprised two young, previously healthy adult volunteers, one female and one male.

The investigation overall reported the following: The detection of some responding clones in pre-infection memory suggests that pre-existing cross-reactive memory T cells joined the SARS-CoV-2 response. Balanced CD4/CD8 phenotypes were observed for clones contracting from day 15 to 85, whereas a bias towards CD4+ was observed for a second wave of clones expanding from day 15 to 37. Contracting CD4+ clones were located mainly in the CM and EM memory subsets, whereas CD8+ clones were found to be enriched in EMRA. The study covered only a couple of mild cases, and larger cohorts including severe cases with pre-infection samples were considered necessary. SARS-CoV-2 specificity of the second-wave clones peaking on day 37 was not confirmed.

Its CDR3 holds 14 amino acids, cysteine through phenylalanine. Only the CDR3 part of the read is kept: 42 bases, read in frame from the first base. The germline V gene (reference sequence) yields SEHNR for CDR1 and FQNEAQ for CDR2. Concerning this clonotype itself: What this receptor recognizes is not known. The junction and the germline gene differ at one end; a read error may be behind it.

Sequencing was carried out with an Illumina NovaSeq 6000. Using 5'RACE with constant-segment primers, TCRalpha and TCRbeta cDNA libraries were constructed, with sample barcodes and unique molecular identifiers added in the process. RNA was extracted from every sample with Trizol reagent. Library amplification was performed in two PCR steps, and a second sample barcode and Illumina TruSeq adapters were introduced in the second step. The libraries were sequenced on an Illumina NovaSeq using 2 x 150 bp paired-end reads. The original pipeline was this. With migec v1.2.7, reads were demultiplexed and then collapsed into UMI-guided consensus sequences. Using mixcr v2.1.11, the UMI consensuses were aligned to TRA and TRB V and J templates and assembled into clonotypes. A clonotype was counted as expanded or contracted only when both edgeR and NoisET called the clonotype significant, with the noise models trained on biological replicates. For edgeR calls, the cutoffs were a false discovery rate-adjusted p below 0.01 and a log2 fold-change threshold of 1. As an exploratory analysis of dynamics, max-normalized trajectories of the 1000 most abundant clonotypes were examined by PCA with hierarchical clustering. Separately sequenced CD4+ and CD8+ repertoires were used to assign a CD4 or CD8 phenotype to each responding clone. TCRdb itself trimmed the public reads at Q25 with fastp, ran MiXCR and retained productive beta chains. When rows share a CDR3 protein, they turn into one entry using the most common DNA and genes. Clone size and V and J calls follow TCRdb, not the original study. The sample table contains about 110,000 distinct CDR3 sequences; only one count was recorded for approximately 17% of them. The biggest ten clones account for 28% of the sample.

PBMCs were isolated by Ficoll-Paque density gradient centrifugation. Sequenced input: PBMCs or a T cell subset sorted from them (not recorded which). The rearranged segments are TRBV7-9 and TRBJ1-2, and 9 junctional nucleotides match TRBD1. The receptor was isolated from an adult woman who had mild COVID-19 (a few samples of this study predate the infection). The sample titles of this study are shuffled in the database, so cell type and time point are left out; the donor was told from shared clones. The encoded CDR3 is CASSPPGQGPLVDF. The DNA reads TGTGCCAGCAGCCCACCGGGACAGGGACCACTCGTAGACTTC.